This entry features one T cell receptor beta chain sequence. Its antigen is not identified. TCRdb reprocessed the 5' RACE reads via MiXCR and lists one record per CDR3 protein. The data contain tens of thousands of distinct CDR3 sequences, 3.5% to 5% of them singletons. These data come from a study of neurological immune-mediated disorders. Study-wide results and limits: TCR-beta repertoires seemed private in all groups, with no expanded CDR3 amino acid sequences shared.

Losses at the gene ends were 6 bases for V and 5 bases for J; bases not matched to a gene: 12. The CDR3 length is 16 residues. Looked up from germline, CDR1 is DFQATT and CDR2 is SNEGSKA (reference sequence). The chain joins TRBV20-1 to TRBJ1-4; 10 bases fit TRBD1. This TCR derives from a man younger than 40 with multiple sclerosis. Input material: PBMCs. The CDR3 DNA is TGCAGTGCCAGACAGGGGGCAGCGGTAGGAAATGAAAAACTGTTTTTT. This translates into CSARQGAAVGNEKLFF.